This TCR beta chain was documented in a study of CD8+ T cells in alopecia areata. As for the study in general: Tofacitinib treatment spanned 6 to 18 months, with 6 months off drug afterward.

Study outcomes and limitations: Higher clonality was seen in lesional scalp than in normal scalp, especially in alopecia totalis/universalis. Patients shared TCRs less clearly than mice did, possibly owing to HLA.

cDNA reverse transcribed from extracted RNA served as the sequencing template. The table came from immunoSEQ multiplex PCR; TCRdb's copy has only in-frame clones and leaves some out. Of 150,000 or so clones listed, 75% to 90% are singletons. CDR3 size: 16 residues. Trimming took off 5 bases at V and 2 bases at J, with 17 bases between the two ends. Germline lookup yields CDR1 SEHNR and CDR2 FQNEAQ (reference sequence). This clone appeared a single time. Antigen unknown. The source is a human donor with alopecia areata. This chain links TRBV7-9 with TRBJ2-3; weak D call: TRBD2 (6 bases). Specimen: CD8+ T cells sorted from blood, collected at week 0. CDR3 amino acids: CASSVRAGPDTDTQYF. The CDR3 coding sequence is TGTGCCAGCAGCGTTCGTGCGGGACCCGACACAGATACGCAGTATTTT.